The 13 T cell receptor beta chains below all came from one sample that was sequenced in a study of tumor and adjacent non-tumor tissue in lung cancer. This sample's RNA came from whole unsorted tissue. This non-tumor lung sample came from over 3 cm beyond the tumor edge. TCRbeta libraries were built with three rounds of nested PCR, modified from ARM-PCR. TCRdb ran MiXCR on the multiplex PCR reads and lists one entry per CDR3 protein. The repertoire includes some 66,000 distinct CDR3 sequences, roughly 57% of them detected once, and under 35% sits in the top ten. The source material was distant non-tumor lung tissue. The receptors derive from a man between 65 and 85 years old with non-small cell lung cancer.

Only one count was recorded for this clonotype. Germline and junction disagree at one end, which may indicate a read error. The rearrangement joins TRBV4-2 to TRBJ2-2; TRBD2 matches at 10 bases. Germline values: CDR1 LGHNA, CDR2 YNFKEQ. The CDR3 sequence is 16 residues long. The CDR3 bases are TGTTCCAGCAGCCAAGATAGCGGGGGGAATACCGGGGAGCTGTTTTTT. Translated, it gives CSSSQDSGGNTGELFF.

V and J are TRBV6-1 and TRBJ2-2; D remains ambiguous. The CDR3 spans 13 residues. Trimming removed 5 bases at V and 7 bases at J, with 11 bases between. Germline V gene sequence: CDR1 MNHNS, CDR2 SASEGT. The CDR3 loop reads CASSYYDIGELFF. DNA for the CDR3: TGTGCCAGCAGTTATTACGACATCGGGGAGCTGTTTTTT.

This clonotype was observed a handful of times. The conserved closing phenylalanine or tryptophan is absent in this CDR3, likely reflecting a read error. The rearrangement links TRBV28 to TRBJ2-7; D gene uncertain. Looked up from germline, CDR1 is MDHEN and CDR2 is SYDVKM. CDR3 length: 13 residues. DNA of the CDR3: TGTGCCAGCAGTTTGCCTACCTCCCACGAGCAGTACATC. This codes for CASSLPTSHEQYI.

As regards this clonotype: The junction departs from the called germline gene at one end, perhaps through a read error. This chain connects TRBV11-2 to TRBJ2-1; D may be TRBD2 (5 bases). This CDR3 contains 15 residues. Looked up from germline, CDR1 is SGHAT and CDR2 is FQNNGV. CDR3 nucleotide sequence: TGTGCCAGTAGCTTAGCGAGTAGTGGTTACAATAAGCAGTTCTTC. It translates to CASSLASSGYNKQFF.

The CDR3 region is CASSRAGSDKAFF. The CDR3 coding sequence is TGTGCCAGCAGCCGGGCAGGGAGTGACAAAGCTTTCTTT. V gene TRBV12-3 or TRBV12-4 combines with J gene TRBJ1-1; a weak D match, TRBD1 (5 bases). The germline V and J ends were trimmed by 6 bases and 9 bases, with 17 bases remaining between them. The CDR3 sequence is 13 residues long.

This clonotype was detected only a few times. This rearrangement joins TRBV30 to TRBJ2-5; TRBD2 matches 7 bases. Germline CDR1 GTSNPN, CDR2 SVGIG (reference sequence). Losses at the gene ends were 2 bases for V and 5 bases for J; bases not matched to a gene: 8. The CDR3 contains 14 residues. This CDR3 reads CAWSPGVRGETQYF. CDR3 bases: TGTGCCTGGAGTCCCGGAGTGCGGGGGGAGACCCAGTACTTC. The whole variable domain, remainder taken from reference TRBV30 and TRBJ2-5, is SQTIHQWPATLVQPVGSPLSLECTVEGTSNPNLYWYRQAAGRGLQLLFYSVGIGQISSEVPQNLSASRPQDRQFILSSKKLLLSDSGFYLCAWSPGVRGETQYFGPGTRLLVL.

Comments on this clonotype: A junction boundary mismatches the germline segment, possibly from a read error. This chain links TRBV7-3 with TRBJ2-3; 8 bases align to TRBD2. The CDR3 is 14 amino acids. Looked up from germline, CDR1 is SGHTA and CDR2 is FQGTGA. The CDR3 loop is CVSSPGGGSGTQYF. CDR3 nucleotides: TGTGTCAGCAGTCCCGGGGGGGGAAGTGGTACGCAGTATTTT.

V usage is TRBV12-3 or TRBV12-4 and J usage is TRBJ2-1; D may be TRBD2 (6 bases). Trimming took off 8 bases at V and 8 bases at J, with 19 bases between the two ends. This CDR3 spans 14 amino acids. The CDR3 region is CASGRAGLLYEQFF. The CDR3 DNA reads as TGTGCCAGCGGTCGTGCGGGACTCCTCTATGAGCAGTTCTTC.

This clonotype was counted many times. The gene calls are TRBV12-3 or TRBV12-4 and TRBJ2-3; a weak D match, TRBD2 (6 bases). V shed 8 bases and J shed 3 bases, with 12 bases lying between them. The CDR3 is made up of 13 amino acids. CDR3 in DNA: TGTGCCAGCCGGGGGTTCCGGACAGATACGCAGTATTTT. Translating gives CASRGFRTDTQYF.

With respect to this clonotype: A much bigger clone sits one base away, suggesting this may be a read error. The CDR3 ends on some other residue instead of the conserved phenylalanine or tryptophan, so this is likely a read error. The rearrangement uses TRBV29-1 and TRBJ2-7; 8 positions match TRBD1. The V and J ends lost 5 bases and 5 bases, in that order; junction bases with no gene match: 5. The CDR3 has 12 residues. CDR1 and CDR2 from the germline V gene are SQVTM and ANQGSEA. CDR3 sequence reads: CSVRQGPNEQYY. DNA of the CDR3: TGCAGCGTTAGACAGGGGCCCAACGAGCAGTACTAC.

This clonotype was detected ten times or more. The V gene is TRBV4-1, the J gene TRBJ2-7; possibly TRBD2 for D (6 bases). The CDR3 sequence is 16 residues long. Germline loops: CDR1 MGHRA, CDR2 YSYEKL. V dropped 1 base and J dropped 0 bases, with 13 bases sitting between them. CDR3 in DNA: TGCGCCAGCAGCCAAGGGAGGCTAGCGAGCTCCTACGAGCAGTACTTC. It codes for CASSQGRLASSYEQYF.

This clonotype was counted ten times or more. CDR3 amino acids: CASSPLRYEQYF. Here the CDR3 DNA reads TGTGCCAGCAGCCCTTTACGCTACGAGCAGTACTTC. The rearrangement uses TRBV11-2 and TRBJ2-7; no reliable D call. From germline, CDR1 is SGHAT and CDR2 FQNNGV. V was pared by 5 bases and J by 3 bases, with 8 bases between. CDR3 length: 12 amino acids.

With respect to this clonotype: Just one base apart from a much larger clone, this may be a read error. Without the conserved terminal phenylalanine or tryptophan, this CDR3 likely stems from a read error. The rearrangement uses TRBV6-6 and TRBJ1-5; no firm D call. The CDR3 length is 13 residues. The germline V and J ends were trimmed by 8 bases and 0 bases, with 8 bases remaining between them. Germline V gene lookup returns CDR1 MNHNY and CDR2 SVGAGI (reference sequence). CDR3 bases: TGTGCCAGCTCTAAACCTAGCAATCAGCCCCAGCATTCT. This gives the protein CASSKPSNQPQHS.